What follows are 28 T cell receptor beta chains derived from one specimen sequenced in a study of CD8 T cells in ankylosing spondylitis. General observations from the study: Roughly eight highly homologous variants made up a TCR beta motif that seemed to typify ankylosing spondylitis blood.

Their cognate antigens are unknown. MiXCR, applied by TCRdb to the 5' RACE reads, yields one record per CDR3 protein. The sample consists of 750,000 to 850,000 distinct CDR3 sequences, 10% to 15% of them appearing once. The sequenced sample consisted of blood, either unsorted or a sorted T cell fraction (not recorded which). The receptors come from a male donor with ankylosing spondylitis.

This clonotype has only a few counts. The chain couples TRBV4-2 to TRBJ1-2, with D maybe TRBD1 (6 bases). This CDR3 has 18 amino acids. V lost 3 bases, J lost 8 bases, and 28 bases lay in between. Germline CDR1 and CDR2: LGHNA and YNFKEQ. CDR3 sequence: CASSQAPQGQSLWGGYTF. The CDR3 DNA is TGTGCCAGCAGCCAGGCCCCCCAAGGACAGTCCCTGTGGGGAGGCTACACCTTC.

This clonotype was seen only a few times. The chain is built from TRBV6-1 and TRBJ2-5; tentatively, D is TRBD2 (5 bases). The length of the CDR3 is 13 residues. V was clipped by 6 bases and J by 8 bases, with 16 bases between them. CDR1 and CDR2 from the germline V gene are MNHNS and SASEGT. Here the CDR3 reads CASSPLNGVTQYF. The CDR3 coding sequence is TGTGCCAGCAGCCCCCTAAACGGGGTCACCCAGTACTTC.

This clonotype appeared many times. This chain uses TRBV6-2 or TRBV6-3 with TRBJ2-5, with D unclear. The CDR3 extends over 12 amino acids. Germline V gene sequence: CDR1 MNHEY, CDR2 SVGEGT. Deletions cut 6 bases from V and 2 bases from J, with 7 bases between. CDR3 loop: CASSQTQETQYF. In DNA, the CDR3 is TGTGCCAGCAGCCAAACACAAGAGACCCAGTACTTC.

This clonotype was counted ten times or more. V gene TRBV6-5 combines with J gene TRBJ1-2, with D uncertain. The V gene lost 4 bases and the J gene lost 5 bases, with 11 bases spanning the gap. CDR3 length: 13 residues. CDR1 is MNHEY, CDR2 SVGAGI, per germline. The CDR3 spells CASSSTGAYGYTF. The CDR3 DNA reads as TGTGCCAGCAGTTCCACGGGAGCTTATGGCTACACCTTC.

This clonotype occurred many times. This sequence joins TRBV9 and TRBJ2-3; 10 bases align to TRBD1. CDR1 is SGDLS and CDR2 is YYNGEE in the germline V gene. After removal of 2 bases from V and 9 bases from J, the junction contained 9 bases not matched to a gene. CDR3 length: 15 residues. CDR3 sequence: CASSVTGGLGGTQYF. The CDR3 nucleotides read TGTGCCAGCAGCGTGACAGGGGGCTTAGGGGGAACGCAGTATTTT.

The chain joins TRBV12-3 or TRBV12-4 to TRBJ1-2; D is ambiguous. The CDR3 sequence is 15 residues long. Trimming cost V 7 bases and J 6 bases, with 21 bases left between them. This chain's CDR3 is CASNFSPDPGNGYTF. The CDR3 region has the DNA TGTGCCAGCAACTTTAGTCCGGACCCGGGGAATGGCTACACCTTC.

In the case of this clonotype: One junction end does not reproduce the germline sequence, and a read error may be involved. The rearrangement links TRBV20-1 to TRBJ2-5; no firm D call. CDR1 is DFQATT and CDR2 is SNEGSKA in the germline V gene (reference sequence). This CDR3 is built from 12 residues. The CDR3 region is CSARVAGETLYF. The CDR3 DNA sequence: TGCAGTGCTAGAGTGGCAGGAGAGACCCTGTACTTC.

There are many counts of this clonotype. This chain uses TRBV5-1 with TRBJ2-3, with D perhaps TRBD1 (6 bases). The V end lost 2 bases, the J end lost 6 bases, and 13 bases lay between the germline ends. The CDR3 extends over 14 amino acids. Per germline, CDR1 SGHRS and CDR2 YFSETQ. CDR3 sequence: CASSFGTRGDTQYF. The CDR3 bases are TGCGCCAGCAGCTTCGGGACAAGGGGGGATACGCAGTATTTT.

The chain joins TRBV5-1 to TRBJ2-7; TRBD1 or TRBD2 may be the D gene (5 bases each). The ends were cut back, 0 bases at V and 0 bases at J, with 13 bases in the middle. This CDR3 is built from 16 residues. CDR1 is SGHRS, CDR2 YFSETQ, per germline. CDR3 residues: CASSLVEGSDSYEQYF. CDR3 DNA: TGCGCCAGCAGCTTGGTAGAGGGGTCCGACTCCTACGAGCAGTACTTC.

This clonotype was seen ten or more times. In DNA form, the CDR3 reads TGCAGCGTTTCCCCGGGACTCCCAGCGAATGAGCAGTTCTTC. It yields the protein CSVSPGLPANEQFF. The chain joins TRBV29-1 to TRBJ2-1, with D perhaps TRBD2 (6 bases). V dropped 5 bases and J dropped 7 bases, with 18 bases sitting between them. CDR1 and CDR2 from the germline V gene are SQVTM and ANQGSEA. There are 14 residues in the CDR3.

In nucleotides, the CDR3 is TGTGCCAGCAGCCAAGATCGCCAGGTCCCTTCCCTAGGCTACACCTTC. Its protein is CASSQDRQVPSLGYTF. The chain has TRBV4-2 and TRBJ1-2; D is ambiguous. Germline V gives CDR1 LGHNA, CDR2 YNFKEQ. The length of the CDR3 is 16 residues. V dropped 0 bases and J dropped 8 bases, with 19 bases sitting between them.

In this sample, this clonotype turned up a few times. The CDR3 bases are TGCAGTGCAAGCGGCGGGGGACCGGTCGGCGGTGAGCAGTTCTTC. Translating it yields CSASGGGPVGGEQFF. The chain links TRBV20-1 to TRBJ2-1; 7 positions agree with TRBD2. CDR3 length: 15 residues. The germline V gene has CDR1 DFQATT and CDR2 SNEGSKA (reference sequence). J lost 9 bases, V lost 6 bases, and 17 bases had no gene match.

This clonotype was detected ten times or more. The V and J genes are TRBV20-1 and TRBJ1-2; no firm D call. Germline lookup yields CDR1 DFQATT and CDR2 SNEGSKA (reference sequence). The CDR3 totals 12 residues. Trimming took off 2 bases at V and 1 base at J, with 5 bases between the two ends. This chain's CDR3 is CSARRVNYGYTF. The CDR3 bases are TGCAGTGCTAGAAGGGTTAACTATGGCTACACCTTC.

This clonotype was counted ten times or more. The rearrangement links TRBV20-1 to TRBJ2-5; D call uncertain. The germline V gene has CDR1 DFQATT and CDR2 SNEGSKA (reference sequence). This CDR3 region has 12 residues. Trimming removed 5 bases at V and 3 bases at J, with 10 bases between. CDR3 bases: TGCAGTGCTGACGTTCGCGAAGAGACCCAGTACTTC. Amino acid sequence: CSADVREETQYF.

The chain has TRBV6-5 and TRBJ2-3, with unresolved D. Germline-derived CDR1 and CDR2 are MNHEY and SVGAGI. The V end was cut by 0 bases, the J end by 3 bases, with 4 bases between. The CDR3 contains 13 residues. CDR3 amino acids: CASSYSLTDTQYF. The CDR3 nucleotides are TGTGCCAGCAGTTACTCGTTAACAGATACGCAGTATTTT.

The rearrangement links TRBV11-3 to TRBJ2-7, with D possibly being TRBD1 or TRBD2 (6 bases each). Per the germline V gene, CDR1 is SGHNT and CDR2 is YENEEA. This CDR3 spans 15 amino acids. The V end lost 4 bases, the J end lost 0 bases, and 13 bases lay between the germline ends. The DNA of the CDR3 is TGTGCCAGCAGCTCCAGAGGGGGGTACTCCTACGAGCAGTACTTC. It yields the protein CASSSRGGYSYEQYF.

This clonotype occurred a few times. V is TRBV12-3 or TRBV12-4 and J is TRBJ2-1; D not certain. V lost 3 bases and J lost 15, with 18 bases in between. This CDR3 is built from 13 residues. The CDR3: CASSFNRGGVGFF. The CDR3 nucleotides are TGTGCCAGCAGTTTTAACAGAGGCGGTGTGGGGTTCTTC.

This chain joins TRBV30 and TRBJ1-2; D remains ambiguous. V dropped 0 bases and J dropped 7 bases, with 9 bases sitting between them. The CDR3 length is 12 residues. CDR1 and CDR2 from the germline V gene are GTSNPN and SVGIG (reference sequence). The CDR3 nucleotides read TGTGCCTGGAGTGTTGGAGGATCTGGCTACACCTTC. This sequence encodes CAWSVGGSGYTF.

The CDR3 nucleotides read TGCAGTGCCCACCCCGGACAGGGGACAGAGACCCAGTACTTC. Its translation: CSAHPGQGTETQYF. The chain links TRBV20-1 to TRBJ2-5; 9 bases match TRBD1. This CDR3 is built from 14 residues. Germline CDR1 is DFQATT and CDR2 is SNEGSKA (reference sequence). V gave up 6 bases and J gave up 4 bases; unmatched junction bases: 9.

The table lists this clonotype with a few counts. The chain combines TRBV6-2 or TRBV6-3 with TRBJ1-1, with D perhaps matching TRBD1 (5 bases). The germline CDR1 and CDR2 sequences are MNHEY and SVGEGT. The CDR3 runs 13 residues. The ends were cut back, 7 bases at V and 4 bases at J, with 13 bases in the middle. CDR3 bases: TGTGCCAGCACCAAGTCGGGGGTCACTGAAGCTTTCTTT. Its translation is CASTKSGVTEAFF.

V gene TRBV20-1 combines with J gene TRBJ1-2, with 7 bases matching TRBD1. The J segment lost 7 bases and the V segment lost 1 base, leaving 12 bases of the junction unmatched. CDR1 and CDR2 from the germline V gene are DFQATT and SNEGSKA (reference sequence). This CDR3 has 15 residues. CDR3 amino acids: CSARVGGRDLSGYTF. DNA for the CDR3: TGCAGTGCTAGAGTAGGGGGCAGGGACCTATCTGGCTACACCTTC.

This clonotype appeared a few times. The rearrangement joins TRBV20-1 to TRBJ1-5, with a possible D match to TRBD1 (5 bases). Trimming stripped 7 bases from V and 1 base from J, with 11 bases between. CDR3 length equals 13 residues. CDR1 DFQATT and CDR2 SNEGSKA come from the germline V gene (reference sequence). CDR3: CSVRGPSNQPQHF. In nucleotides, the CDR3 is TGCAGTGTTCGGGGACCAAGCAATCAGCCCCAGCATTTT.

This clonotype showed up just a few times. The chain recombines TRBV7-9 with TRBJ2-1; possibly TRBD1 for D (6 bases). This CDR3 has 16 amino acids. The germline CDR1 and CDR2 sequences are SEHNR and FQNEAQ (reference sequence). V lost 4 bases and J lost 1, with 14 bases in between. CDR3 sequence: CASSSETGTSYNEQFF. The DNA of the CDR3 is TGTGCCAGCAGCTCCGAAACAGGGACATCCTACAATGAGCAGTTCTTC. The full variable domain, with the rest looked up from reference TRBV7-9 and TRBJ2-1, is DTGVSQNPRHKITKRGQNVTFRCDPISEHNRLYWYRQTLGQGPEFLTYFQNEAQLEKSRLLSDRFSAERPKGSFSTLEIQRTEQGDSAMYLCASSSETGTSYNEQFFGPGTRLTVL.

Many counts were recorded for this clonotype. The chain links TRBV12-3 or TRBV12-4 to TRBJ1-4; perhaps TRBD1 as D (6 bases). V was cut by 6 bases and J by 5 bases, with 10 bases left in between. CDR3 length: 13 residues. The CDR3 DNA sequence: TGTGCCAGCAGCTCCGGGACAAATGAAAAACTGTTTTTT. Translating it yields CASSSGTNEKLFF.

In its sample, this clonotype was seen many times. V gene TRBV6-1 combines with J gene TRBJ1-5; no definite D call. V lost 5 bases, J lost 0 bases, and 8 bases lay in between. The CDR3 consists of 14 residues. CDR1 is MNHNS, CDR2 SASEGT, per germline. This CDR3 is CASSQARSNQPQHF. CDR3 nucleotide sequence: TGTGCCAGCAGTCAGGCACGTAGCAATCAGCCCCAGCATTTT.

The chain recombines TRBV4-3 with TRBJ2-7; 8 bases agree with TRBD1. Trimming removed 4 bases from V and 6 bases from J; junction bases left unmatched: 8. CDR3 length equals 14 residues. Germline CDR1 is LGHNA and CDR2 is YSLEER. CDR3 region: CASSRRQGASEQYF. The CDR3 coding sequence is TGCGCCAGCAGCCGTCGTCAGGGGGCTAGCGAGCAGTACTTC.

This clonotype came up many times. The chain employs TRBV5-6 and TRBJ1-1; the D is unclear. The ends were cut back, 5 bases at V and 7 bases at J, with 9 bases in the middle. Germline V gene data show CDR1 as SGHDT and CDR2 as YYEEEE. The CDR3 has 11 amino acids. CDR3 nucleotide sequence: TGTGCCAGCAGTCTGGACTTTGAAGCTTTCTTT. Its protein product is CASSLDFEAFF.

This clonotype was seen only a few times. The rearrangement joins TRBV7-2 to TRBJ2-1; 7 bases are a match to TRBD1. CDR1 is SGHTA, CDR2 FQGNSA, per germline. With 5 bases clipped from V and 0 bases from J, the junction kept 4 bases outside the gene matches. This CDR3 has 15 amino acids. The CDR3 DNA reads TGTGCCAGCAGCGCCTACAGGGGCTCCTACAATGAGCAGTTCTTC. Residues: CASSAYRGSYNEQFF. Complete variable domain (other parts from reference TRBV7-2 and TRBJ2-1): GAGVSQSPSNKVTEKGKDVELRCDPISGHTALYWYRQSLGQGLEFLIYFQGNSAPDKSGLPSDRFSAERTGGSVSTLTIQRTQQEDSAVYLCASSAYRGSYNEQFFGPGTRLTVL.